This is a list of T cell receptor beta chains from one sample in a study of T-cell memory formation after mild COVID-19. TCRdb re-called the 5' RACE reads through MiXCR, storing one row per CDR3 protein. The sample holds 150,000 to 200,000 distinct CDR3 sequences; about 9.9% are singletons and the top ten take approximately 3.4%. Sample: PBMCs or a T cell subset sorted from them (not recorded which). These receptors came from a young man who had mild COVID-19 (a few samples of this study predate the infection). Cell type and time point are not known. The CDR3 runs from the conserved cysteine through the conserved F or W.

CDR3	V	J
CASSFGLVRYEQYF	TRBV12-3/TRBV12-4	TRBJ2-7
CSARESTNEKLFF	TRBV20-1	TRBJ1-4
CASSTRPGFCHF	TRBV12-3/TRBV12-4	TRBJ1-5
CASSPPYALPPGTGNEQFF	TRBV6-6	TRBJ2-1
CASSQGEGSPLHF	TRBV12-3/TRBV12-4	TRBJ1-6
CASSPGLALETQYF	TRBV11-2	TRBJ2-5
CASSFPYNEQFF	TRBV7-2	TRBJ2-1
CASSSKQGGETQYF	TRBV5-4	TRBJ2-5
CASSSQDRRQTQYF	TRBV5-1	TRBJ2-5
CASSSWAGAGEETQYF	TRBV7-6	TRBJ2-5
CASSSTSDTQYF	TRBV12-3/TRBV12-4	TRBJ2-3
CASSWDRGTGELFF	TRBV5-4	TRBJ2-2
CASSQEPGTAYGYTF	TRBV4-3	TRBJ1-2
CSAHRARDAGQPQHF	TRBV20-1	TRBJ1-5
CASSKNFQETQYF	TRBV12-3/TRBV12-4	TRBJ2-5
CASGLPRDTDTQYF	TRBV6-1	TRBJ2-3
CASSADRYRVETQYF	TRBV2	TRBJ2-5
CASSPNQGLGHEKLFF	TRBV7-9	TRBJ1-4
CASSVDGAGGGYGYTF	TRBV9	TRBJ1-2
CAISGTGSYGYTF	TRBV10-3	TRBJ1-2
CASSVSGGGASDTQYF	TRBV7-2	TRBJ2-3
CASSLLLNRHEQYF	TRBV12-3/TRBV12-4	TRBJ2-7
CASSDSVGETQYF	TRBV5-1	TRBJ2-5
CSVAWGHTIYF	TRBV29-1	TRBJ1-3
CASSGQGISYNEQFF	TRBV6-6	TRBJ2-1
CASRIYFTSTDTQYF	TRBV19	TRBJ2-3
CASTDPGSGYTF	TRBV3-1	TRBJ1-2
CASSLDTDYGYTF	TRBV5-1	TRBJ1-2
CASSRTPGTGGFAKTQYF	TRBV14	TRBJ2-5
CASSVDRAGETQYF	TRBV2	TRBJ2-5
CASSLNYRGPSPLHF	TRBV7-9	TRBJ1-6
CASSLGSLVGETQYF	TRBV5-1	TRBJ2-5
CASSFGTSGASEQFF	TRBV5-1	TRBJ2-1
CASSRLEGSGNTIYF	TRBV4-1	TRBJ1-3
CASSLVGLLQETQYF	TRBV5-4	TRBJ2-5
CASRLDRGPGNTIYF	TRBV6-5	TRBJ1-3
CASSPEALAGNEQFF	TRBV5-1	TRBJ2-1
CASSLGTRSPYTF	TRBV27	TRBJ1-2
CSARKGSGPNRSAEQYF	TRBV20-1	TRBJ2-7
CASSRSGGPTDTQYF	TRBV7-9	TRBJ2-3
CASSSWRGYDSPLHF	TRBV7-8	TRBJ1-6
CASSSRGSKSTDTQYF	TRBV7-6	TRBJ2-3
CASSPSPRAGGELFF	TRBV11-3	TRBJ2-2
CATIDRGRDTDTQYF	TRBV19	TRBJ2-3
CSAAGQGLNSPLHF	TRBV20-1	TRBJ1-6
CASSLREFITGELFF	TRBV12-3/TRBV12-4	TRBJ2-2
CASSPPERYTEAFF	TRBV12-3/TRBV12-4	TRBJ1-1
CASSRGLTDTQYF	TRBV7-3	TRBJ2-3
CASSPWTVTAFF	TRBV12-3/TRBV12-4	TRBJ1-1
CASTSAGEQYF	TRBV6-5	TRBJ2-7